A single sample is the source of the 16 T cell receptor beta chains below, sequenced in a study of identical twins. TCRdb recomputed calls from the 5' RACE reads with MiXCR, one row per CDR3 protein. The sample lists some 1,600,000 distinct CDR3 sequences, under 35% seen once, with less than 0.35% in the top ten. The sequenced sample consisted of cord blood. The origin of the receptors is a newborn girl in good health.

The sample holds a few counts of this clonotype. The chain combines TRBV4-2 with TRBJ1-2; no clear D gene. This CDR3 has 14 residues. Germline lookup yields CDR1 LGHNA and CDR2 YNFKEQ. V lost 3 bases and J lost 1, with 9 bases in between. CDR3 amino acids: CASSQFEVNYGYTF. CDR3 nucleotides: TGTGCCAGCAGCCAGTTTGAAGTTAACTATGGCTACACCTTC.

V gene TRBV9 combines with J gene TRBJ1-5; a possible D gene is TRBD1 (5 bases). Germline V gives CDR1 SGDLS, CDR2 YYNGEE. V shed 0 bases and J shed 4 bases, with 5 bases lying between them. The CDR3 length is 13 residues. CDR3 protein: CASSVGTNQPQHF. CDR3 in DNA: TGTGCCAGCAGCGTAGGGACAAATCAGCCCCAGCATTTT.

This chain links TRBV12-3 or TRBV12-4 with TRBJ2-7; tentative D call: TRBD2 (6 bases). CDR3 size: 16 residues. V shed 1 base and J shed 0 bases, with 13 bases lying between them. CDR3 sequence (DNA): TGTGCCAGCAGTTTAGGTCTCCGCGGGGCCTCCTACGAGCAGTACTTC. This codes for CASSLGLRGASYEQYF.

This clonotype was seen more than once but under ten times. This chain connects TRBV2 to TRBJ1-5; D uncertain. V lost 4 bases, J lost 2 bases, and 9 bases lay in between. The CDR3 spans 14 residues. The germline V gene has CDR1 SNHLY and CDR2 FYNNEI. The CDR3 loop reads CASSVREGNQPQHF. The CDR3 region has the DNA TGTGCCAGCAGTGTAAGGGAGGGCAATCAGCCCCAGCATTTT.

There are many counts of this clonotype. The chain uses TRBV4-2 and TRBJ2-5, with D perhaps TRBD1 (6 bases). Per germline, CDR1 LGHNA and CDR2 YNFKEQ. The CDR3 extends over 15 amino acids. The V end was cut by 2 bases, the J end by 2 bases, with 12 bases between. CDR3 protein: CASSQNVRGQETQYF. The CDR3 coding sequence is TGTGCCAGCAGCCAAAACGTCAGGGGACAAGAGACCCAGTACTTC.

The chain carries TRBV28 and TRBJ2-1; D is perhaps TRBD1 (5 bases). TRBJ2-7 matches the DNA end more closely, so the J call is doubtful. This CDR3 contains 16 residues. Germline V gives CDR1 MDHEN, CDR2 SYDVKM. CDR3 bases: TGTGCCAGCAGTTACCCGGGCCAGGCTGGACACAATGAGCAGTACTTC. Its translation is CASSYPGQAGHNEQYF.

Note on this clonotype: Compared with germline, one end of the junction differs, possibly owing to a read error. The rearrangement links TRBV12-3 or TRBV12-4 to TRBJ2-1, with TRBD2 identical over 10 bases. The CDR3 spans 15 residues. CDR3 sequence reads: CACSLTSGSYNEQFF. CDR3 DNA: TGTGCCTGCAGTTTGACTAGCGGGTCCTACAATGAGCAGTTCTTC.

This clonotype was seen a few times. The chain links TRBV7-6 to TRBJ2-3; tentative D call: TRBD2 (5 bases). This CDR3 is built from 17 residues. CDR1 and CDR2 (germline): SGHVS, FNYEAQ. Trimming shortened V by 1 base and J by 0 bases, and 14 bases separated the two germline ends. CDR3 DNA sequence: TGTGCCAGCAGCTTAGAAAACGGAGGCGGCAGCACAGATACGCAGTATTTT. This sequence encodes CASSLENGGGSTDTQYF.

This clonotype was seen more than once but under ten times. V and J are TRBV12-3 or TRBV12-4 and TRBJ1-4; 10 nucleotides match TRBD1. The CDR3 runs to 15 residues. J gave up 3 bases and V 8 bases, and 6 bases lay outside the gene matches. The CDR3 DNA reads as TGTGCCAGCGCGGGACAGGGGATCGCTAATGAAAAACTGTTTTTT. This codes for CASAGQGIANEKLFF.

This clonotype has just a few counts. Its ends do not fully match the called genes, so a read error is possible. The V and J genes are TRBV29-1 and TRBJ1-4, with a weak D call TRBD1 (5 bases). The CDR3 runs 16 residues. Germline V lookup: CDR1 SQVTM, CDR2 ANQGSEA. The CDR3 DNA reads as TGCAGCGTTGAAGATGGGGGGAAGGGAACGGGGGAAAGACTGTTTTTT. Encoded protein: CSVEDGGKGTGERLFF.

This clonotype was seen only a few times. This CDR3 reads CASSLPDGYEQYF. The CDR3, as DNA: TGTGCCAGCAGCTTACCGGACGGGTACGAGCAGTACTTC. The rearrangement joins TRBV7-9 to TRBJ2-7; D not certain. V shed 2 bases and J shed 4 bases, with 9 bases lying between them. Germline V gives CDR1 SEHNR, CDR2 FQNEAQ (reference sequence). The CDR3 contains 13 residues.

This clonotype turned up a few times. This chain connects TRBV20-1 to TRBJ2-1; D is possibly TRBD1 (6 bases). CDR1 and CDR2 from the germline V gene are DFQATT and SNEGSKA (reference sequence). Deletions cut 0 bases from V and 3 bases from J, with 15 bases between. The CDR3 covers 16 residues. DNA of the CDR3: TGCAGTGCTAGAGATCAGGGGCCATCAGACTACAATGAGCAGTTCTTC. Translated, it gives CSARDQGPSDYNEQFF.

Many counts were recorded for this clonotype. This rearrangement joins TRBV29-1 to TRBJ2-3; D remains ambiguous. Germline-derived CDR1 and CDR2 are SQVTM and ANQGSEA. V shed 4 bases and J shed 2 bases, with 7 bases lying between them. The CDR3 runs 12 residues. CDR3 loop: CSVVGVTDTQYF. In DNA form, the CDR3 reads TGCAGCGTTGTTGGGGTCACAGATACGCAGTATTTT.

This CDR3 reads CSYSPLANYNEQFF. The CDR3 nucleotides are TGCAGTTATTCCCCTTTGGCGAACTACAATGAGCAGTTCTTC. The genes are TRBV20-1 and TRBJ2-1; D uncertain. From germline, CDR1 is DFQATT and CDR2 SNEGSKA (reference sequence). This CDR3 region has 14 residues. Deletions cut 8 bases from V and 3 bases from J, with 17 bases between.

The chain uses TRBV28 and TRBJ2-7, with D perhaps TRBD1 or TRBD2 (6 bases each). V lost 6 bases to trimming and J lost 0 bases, with 18 bases between them. The CDR3 runs to 16 residues. CDR1 and CDR2 (germline): MDHEN, SYDVKM. CDR3 sequence reads: CASSPSRGGGSYEQYF. The DNA for the CDR3 is TGTGCCAGCAGCCCCTCAAGAGGGGGAGGCTCCTACGAGCAGTACTTC.

This clonotype has ten or more counts. The V call is TRBV20-1, the J call TRBJ2-3; 11 bases line up with TRBD2. V dropped 3 bases and J dropped 3; count of bases not matched to a gene: 5. Germline CDR1 reads DFQATT; CDR2 reads SNEGSKA (reference sequence). This CDR3 comprises 15 residues. The DNA for the CDR3 is TGCAGTGCTAGTCGACTAGCGGGGAAAACAGATACGCAGTATTTT. This translates into CSASRLAGKTDTQYF.